This entry describes one T cell receptor beta chain. Fresh peripheral blood, approximately 10 ml, was the source of the PBMCs. Per the germline V gene, CDR1 is KGHDR and CDR2 is SFDVKD. After removal of 4 bases from V and 2 bases from J, the junction contained 7 bases not matched to a gene. The CDR3 is 15 residues long. The sample comes from a study of T cells in Graves' hyperthyroidism and ophthalmopathy. RNA transcripts served as the template for amplifying TCR beta CDR3 regions. TCR CDR3 regions were first amplified by RT-PCR with HTBI primers. TCRdb processed the multiplex PCR reads anew with MiXCR; each CDR3 protein has one entry. The top ten hold over 55% of the sample, which has about 250,000 distinct CDR3 sequences, over 20% seen once.

This chain links TRBV24-1 with TRBJ2-7; 7 bases align to TRBD1. The sequence came from a man aged 30 to 45 with Graves' ophthalmopathy. Material: blood. CDR3 DNA: TGTGCCACCAGTGAAAGGACAGGACCGACCTACGAGCAGTACTTC. Translated, it gives CATSERTGPTYEQYF.